The rows below give T cell receptor beta chains drawn from one sample of a study of tumor-infiltrating lymphocytes in primary liver carcinoma. TCRdb analysed the multiplex PCR reads with MiXCR anew, one entry per CDR3 protein. The table shows fewer than 350,000 distinct CDR3 sequences, with about 62% occurring only once. Material for sequencing was peripheral blood. These TCRs come from a man aged 40-49 years with primary liver carcinoma and hepatitis B virus infection. Both conserved end residues are part of each CDR3. D genes are given only for firm matches. For some rows the clone size is stated as once, few or many, or as a class when expanded; others skip it.

>TRBJ1-1|TRBV5-4|-|-
TGTGCCAGCGGCTTGTGGGCGGTGCCGGCTAACACTGAAGCTTCCTTT
CASGLWAVPANTEASF
>TRBJ2-1|TRBV11-2|-|-
TGTGTCAGCAGCTTAGAATTTAGGGGAAGGGATGAACAGTTCTTC
CVSSLEFRGRDEQFF
>TRBJ2-5|TRBV29-1|TRBD1|-
TGCAGCGTGGGGACAGCGCTCATGGCCCAATACTTC
CSVGTALMAQYF
>TRBJ1-5|TRBV6-6|-|-
TGTGCCAGCAGTTACTCCCAGAGGTTGAGCAATCAGCCCCAGCATTTT
CASSYSQRLSNQPQHF
>TRBJ2-3|TRBV29-1|-|-
TGCAGCGTGGTCTGGACGGGGAAGAGCGGAGATACGCAGTATTTT
CSVVWTGKSGDTQYF
>TRBJ2-1|TRBV10-3|TRBD1|-
TGTGCCACCAGTCAAGGGGGCTATGAGCAGTTCTTC
CATSQGGYEQFF
>TRBJ1-1|TRBV10-3|-|-
TGTACCATCAAAAGAGAGGAGATGAACACTGAAACTTTCTTT
CTIKREEMNTETFF
>TRBJ1-1|TRBV4-1|-|-
TGCGCCAGCATACAACTGGATTTAGTGGTTGCCTCCAATGGAGCTTTCTTT
CASIQLDLVVASNGAFF
>TRBJ1-5|TRBV28|TRBD1|-
TGTGCCAGCAGTGAGCGGACAGGGAGGGATCGGCCCCAGCATTTT
CASSERTGRDRPQHF
>TRBJ2-7|TRBV7-8|-|once
TGTGCCAACAGCTTGAGACAAGAATACGGGCAGTACTTC
CANSLRQEYGQYF
>TRBJ1-5|TRBV5-5|-|-
TGTGCCAGCAGCGTGGAGGGGAATCAGCCCCAGCATTTT
CASSVEGNQPQHF
>TRBJ2-1|TRBV21-1|-|-
TGTGCCAGCAGCAAAGAACCCTACGGACGGCATGAGCAGTTCTTC
CASSKEPYGRHEQFF
>TRBJ2-1|TRBV11-1|-|-
TGTGCCAGAAGCCTCCAGGGACCGCTGGACAAAGAGCAGTTCTTC
CARSLQGPLDKEQFF
>TRBJ2-6|TRBV6-5|-|-
TGTGCCAGCAGTTACGGGGTGGCTGGGGCCAACATCCTGACTTTC
CASSYGVAGANILTF
>TRBJ1-2|TRBV28|-|-
TGTGCCAGCAACCCGAACATGGCTGGCTATGGCTACACCTTC
CASNPNMAGYGYTF
>TRBJ2-7|TRBV28|TRBD2|-
TGTGCCGGCAGTCCGAGAACGACTAGCACAGGCAAGCAGTACTTC
CAGSPRTTSTGKQYF
>TRBJ1-6|TRBV11-2|-|-
TGTGCCAGCAGCTCAGGAGGTTACGGGATTAATCCACCCCTCCACTTT
CASSSGGYGINPPLHF
>TRBJ1-5|TRBV11-2|TRBD1|-
TGTGCCAGCAGCCCGGACAGGGATACCAATCAGCCCCAGCTTTTT
CASSPDRDTNQPQLF
>TRBJ2-3|TRBV4-1|TRBD1|many
TGCGCCAGCAGCCAAGGGCCCGCGACAGGGGATACGCAGTATTTT
CASSQGPATGDTQYF
>TRBJ1-6|TRBV6-2/TRBV6-3|-|once
TGTGCCAGCAGCCGAACAAGGGAAACTTCACCCCTCCACTTT
CASSRTRETSPLHF
>TRBJ1-1|TRBV30|-|few
TGTGCCTGGAGTGTACGGCGGGGAGGGACTGAAGCTTTCTTT
CAWSVRRGGTEAFF
>TRBJ2-7|TRBV6-1|-|once
TGTGCCAGCAAGCGCCTAGGAAGGGTCCATTACGAGCAGTACTTC
CASKRLGRVHYEQYF
>TRBJ2-5|TRBV14|-|-
TGTGCCAGCAGCCAAGAAGGAGAGACCCAGTCCTTC
CASSQEGETQSF
>TRBJ1-2|TRBV4-3|-|many
TGCGCCAGCAGCCAAGCGGCAAACTATGGCTACACCTTC
CASSQAANYGYTF
>TRBJ2-7|TRBV2|-|few
TGTGCCAGCAGTGAAGGGCGAGGTAGGGGCAGGGAGCAGTACTTC
CASSEGRGRGREQYF
>TRBJ2-1|TRBV6-2/TRBV6-3|-|many
TGTGCCAGCAGTTACGCGATTGTGGCAGCCGGTCGTGATGAGCAGTTCTTC
CASSYAIVAAGRDEQFF
>TRBJ2-3|TRBV11-3|-|-
TGTGCCAGCAGCCTATGCGTGGGACGCACAGATACGAAGTATTTT
CASSLCVGRTDTKYF
>TRBJ1-5|TRBV4-1|TRBD1|-
TGCGCCAGCAGCCAAGTCAAAGGACAGGTCAAAGGAAGCAATCAGCCCCAGCATTTT
CASSQVKGQVKGSNQPQHF
>TRBJ1-5|TRBV4-3|-|-
TGCGCCAGCAGCCAAGTTAAGGTTAACAAAGCCAATCAGCCCCAGCATTTT
CASSQVKVNKANQPQHF
>TRBJ2-1|TRBV7-9|TRBD2|few
TGTGCCAGCAGCTTAGGCTCTAGCGGGAGGTATAAGTTCTTC
CASSLGSSGRYKFF
>TRBJ2-7|TRBV11-2|TRBD2|many
TGTGCCAGCAGCTTTCGACTAGCGGACGAGCAGTACTTC
CASSFRLADEQYF
>TRBJ2-1|TRBV12-3/TRBV12-4|TRBD1|-
TGTGCCAGCAGTTTATTGACAGGGGATTGCAATGAGCAGTTCTTC
CASSLLTGDCNEQFF
>TRBJ2-7|TRBV5-5|TRBD1|-
TGTGCCGGCAGCTACCGGGACAGGGAACACTATGAGCAGTACTTC
CAGSYRDREHYEQYF
>TRBJ2-3|TRBV4-1|-|many
TGCGCCAGCAGCCACCCTGGGGCAGATACGCAGTATTTT
CASSHPGADTQYF
>TRBJ2-5|TRBV7-2|-|-
TGTGCCAGCAGCTTACTAGCGACCCAAGAGACCCAGTACTTC
CASSLLATQETQYF
>TRBJ2-7|TRBV11-3|TRBD1|-
TGTGTTAGTAGCTCAGACAGGGGTAGCGAGCAGTACTTC
CVSSSDRGSEQYF
>TRBJ2-3|TRBV10-3|TRBD2|few
TGTGCCATCAGTGAGTCTCTAGCGGGAGGGCCCCGCACAGATACGCAGTATTTT
CAISESLAGGPRTDTQYF
>TRBJ2-5|TRBV6-1|TRBD2|-
TGTGCCAGCAGTGTATTGTTTGCCGGACTAGCGGGAGGGGCTCAAGAGACCCAGTACTTC
CASSVLFAGLAGGAQETQYF
>TRBJ2-3|TRBV5-8|-|few
TGTGCCAGCAGCCGGGGGCTAGCGAACACAGATACGCAGTATTTT
CASSRGLANTDTQYF
>TRBJ2-5|TRBV11-2|-|few
TGTGCCAGCAGCTTAGGACTAGAGGAAAACCAAGAGACCCAATACTTC
CASSLGLEENQETQYF
>TRBJ2-1|TRBV11-2|TRBD2|-
TGTGCCAGCAGCTTAGGCTACCGGGGGGCCTACAATGAGCAGTTCTTC
CASSLGYRGAYNEQFF
>TRBJ1-5|TRBV6-2/TRBV6-3|-|many
TGTGCCAGCAGGCTGACGGGGAGCAATCAGCCCCAGCATTTT
CASRLTGSNQPQHF
>TRBJ2-2|TRBV12-3/TRBV12-4|-|-
TGTGCCAGCAGTCCTGAGAGAAACACCGGGGAGCTGTTTTTT
CASSPERNTGELFF
>TRBJ1-1|TRBV4-3|TRBD1|many
TGCGCCAGCAGCCAAGAAGGGACAGCGAACACTGAAGCTTTCTTT
CASSQEGTANTEAFF
>TRBJ1-1|TRBV6-2/TRBV6-3|-|-
TGTTTCAGCCGACTGACAGAAAACACTGAAGCTTTCTTT
CFSRLTENTEAFF
>TRBJ2-7|TRBV11-1|TRBD1|-
TGTGCCAGCAACACAGGGACAGGGGTATACGAGCAGTACTTC
CASNTGTGVYEQYF
>TRBJ1-2|TRBV12-3/TRBV12-4|-|-
TGTGCCAGCAGTTTCCTCATACAGGCTAACTATGGCTACACCTTC
CASSFLIQANYGYTF
>TRBJ2-3|TRBV6-5|-|many
TGTGCCAGCAGCCGGGACTTCACAGATACGCAGTATTTT
CASSRDFTDTQYF
>TRBJ1-2|TRBV28|-|-
TGTGCCAGCAGTTTAGGGGGGGCTAGGTGCTACACCTTC
CASSLGGARCYTF
>TRBJ2-7|TRBV6-6|TRBD1|-
TGTACCAGCACTTACCCTCCCGACAGGGGATCCGAGCAGTACTTC
CTSTYPPDRGSEQYF
>TRBJ2-7|TRBV5-1|-|-
TGCGCCAGCAGCTTCGGAGGGGCCTACGAGCAGTACTTC
CASSFGGAYEQYF
>TRBJ1-2|TRBV7-9|-|-
TGTGCCAGCAGCTTAGCGGGAGTTAATGACTACACCTTC
CASSLAGVNDYTF
>TRBJ2-3|TRBV5-4|TRBD2|many
TGTGCCAGCAGCTCTCCCGCTAGCGGTTACACAGATACGCAGTATTTT
CASSSPASGYTDTQYF
>TRBJ2-7|TRBV29-1|TRBD2|-
TGCAGCGTCGTGACTAGCGGGAGGTCTGGGGGGCAGTACTTC
CSVVTSGRSGGQYF
>TRBJ1-2|TRBV6-5|-|few
TGTGCCAGCAGCAGGGACATATTAAACTATGGCTACACCTTC
CASSRDILNYGYTF
>TRBJ2-5|TRBV11-2|-|many
TGTGCCAGCAGCTTAGATCTAGGGGCCTCGGGAGAGACCCAGTACTTC
CASSLDLGASGETQYF
>TRBJ2-7|TRBV24-1|TRBD2|-
TGTGCCACCAGTGATAAGCGGGAGTATTCCTACGAGCAGTACTTC
CATSDKREYSYEQYF
>TRBJ1-3|TRBV4-1|-|many
TGCGCCAGCAGCCAATTGGTGGAAAAGTCTGGAAACACCATATATTTT
CASSQLVEKSGNTIYF
>TRBJ2-7|TRBV20-1|TRBD2|-
TGCAGTGCTAGGAAGGGAGCGGGAATGACAATCGACGAGCAGTACTTC
CSARKGAGMTIDEQYF